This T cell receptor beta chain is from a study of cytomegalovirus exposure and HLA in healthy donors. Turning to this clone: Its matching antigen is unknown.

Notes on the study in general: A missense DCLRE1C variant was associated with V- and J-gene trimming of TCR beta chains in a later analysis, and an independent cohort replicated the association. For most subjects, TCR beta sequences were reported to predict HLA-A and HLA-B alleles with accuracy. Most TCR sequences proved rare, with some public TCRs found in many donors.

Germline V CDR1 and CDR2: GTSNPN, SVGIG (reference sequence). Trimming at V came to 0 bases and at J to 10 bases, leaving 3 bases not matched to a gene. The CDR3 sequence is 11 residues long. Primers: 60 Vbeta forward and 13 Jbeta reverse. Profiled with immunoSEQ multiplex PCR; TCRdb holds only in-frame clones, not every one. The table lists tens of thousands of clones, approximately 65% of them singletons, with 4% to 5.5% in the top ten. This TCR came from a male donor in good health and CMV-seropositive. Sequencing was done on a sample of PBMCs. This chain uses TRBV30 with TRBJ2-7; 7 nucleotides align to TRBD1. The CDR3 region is CAWSVKGGQYF. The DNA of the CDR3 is TGTGCCTGGAGTGTAAAAGGGGGCCAGTACTTC.